This entry features one TCR beta chain sequence. Original processing notes: Estimation of nucleated cell counts relied on the amplification of reference gene primers. TCRdb's table, derived via immunoSEQ multiplex PCR, lists solely in-frame clones and lacks some. Clone size and the V and J calls come from that table; the DNA yielded D and trimming. The table shows fewer than 250,000 clones, with about 83% occurring only once. The sample originates from a study of blood T cell repertoires in COVID-19. About the research overall: Specimens from acute and convalescent COVID-19 originated in the United States, Italy and Spain. T cells, B-cell-depleted T cells, or PBMCs supplied cDNA or gDNA.

CDR1 and CDR2 (germline): SGHDN, FVKESK. The length of the CDR3 is 13 residues. V was clipped by 2 bases and J by 1 base, with 5 bases between them. The V gene is TRBV14, the J gene TRBJ1-2, with D uncertain. The specimen sequenced was peripheral blood. The sequence was obtained from a man between 45 and 60 years old with active or convalescent COVID-19. CDR3 protein: CASSQSYNYGYTF. CDR3 bases: TGTGCCAGCAGCCAAAGCTATAACTATGGCTACACCTTC.